The T cell receptor (beta chain) under discussion was sequenced for a study of shared clonotypes between healthy human individuals. CDR3 length equals 14 residues. V lost 0 bases and J 3 bases, leaving 9 bases between the germline ends. The germline V gene encodes CDR1 PRHDT and CDR2 FYEKMQ (reference sequence). Study results and caveats: Donor scarcity curtailed the genetic and exposure-history diversity represented herein. Compared with clonotypes that all four donors shared, non-shared clonotypes had lower generation probabilities.

Of note for this clone: Its antigen is as yet unknown.

Original methodology: ImmunoSEQ only sent back junction sequences with no quality scores, so filtering was done differently. Profiling relied on immunoSEQ multiplex PCR, and the TCRdb table lists in-frame clones only, not all of them. The V and J calls and the clone size are those of that table, but D and trimming were determined from the DNA. The repertoire holds hundreds of thousands of clones, with roughly 72% as singletons. Sequenced sample: memory CD4+ T cells sorted from blood. Subset reported: CD45RA-negative fraction. The V call is TRBV13, the J call TRBJ2-7, with D unresolved. The receptor was isolated from a woman under 40 in good health. Written as DNA, the CDR3 is TGTGCCAGCAGCTTAGGACACACCAACTACGAGCAGTACTTC. This codes for CASSLGHTNYEQYF. Drawing the rest from reference TRBV13 and TRBJ2-7, the complete variable domain is AAGVIQSPRHLIKEKRETATLKCYPIPRHDTVYWYQQGPGQDPQFLISFYEKMQSDKGSIPDRFSAQQFSDYHSELNMSSLELGDSALYFCASSLGHTNYEQYFGPGTRLTVT.